One and the same sample provided the 23 T cell receptor beta chains below, sequenced in a study of shared clonotypes between healthy human individuals. Clones were sequenced by immunoSEQ multiplex PCR, and TCRdb holds only the in-frame ones, with some missing. The repertoire consists of about 590,000 clones, with about 95% occurring once and the leading ten covering about 0.11%. The naive CD8 subset, CD45RO-negative cells positively selected for CCR7, excluded terminally differentiated effector memory CD45RA+ cells. What was sequenced was naive CD8+ T cells sorted from blood. These receptors were taken from a woman aged 25 to 39 in good health.

The rearrangement links TRBV5-6 to TRBJ1-2; unclear D gene. The CDR3 has 13 amino acids. CDR1 SGHDT and CDR2 YYEEEE come from the germline V gene. V lost 0 bases to trimming and J lost 4 bases, with 7 bases between them. The DNA of the CDR3 is TGTGCCAGCAGCTTGGATGGAAGCTATGGCTACACCTTC. This gives the protein CASSLDGSYGYTF. Filled out from reference TRBV5-6 and TRBJ1-2, the complete variable domain reads DAGVTQSPTHLIKTRGQQVTLRCSPKSGHDTVSWYQQALGQGPQFIFQYYEEEERQRGNFPDRFSGHQFPNYSSELNVNALLLGDSALYLCASSLDGSYGYTFGSGTRLTVV.

The gene calls are TRBV19 and TRBJ1-3, with D unresolved. This CDR3 has 14 residues. Trimming pared 3 bases from V and 0 bases from J, leaving 6 bases between. Per germline, CDR1 LNHDA and CDR2 SQIVND (reference sequence). CDR3 sequence reads: CASSITFSGNTIYF. The CDR3 bases are TGTGCCAGTAGTATTACCTTCTCTGGAAACACCATATATTTT.

V is TRBV4-1 and J is TRBJ1-1, with D uncertain. The germline V gene encodes CDR1 MGHRA and CDR2 YSYEKL. This CDR3 is built from 13 residues. V was clipped by 5 bases and J by 0 bases, with 7 bases between them. The DNA of the CDR3 is TGCGCCAGCAGCGCCCGGCTGAACACTGAAGCTTTCTTT. Protein sequence: CASSARLNTEAFF.

This clone occurred once. This chain joins TRBV5-8 and TRBJ1-5, with D uncertain. Germline V CDR1 and CDR2: SGHTS, YDEGEE. The CDR3 has 15 amino acids. Deletions cut 4 bases from V and 7 bases from J, with 18 bases between. CDR3: CASSLLSPSRQPQHF. The CDR3 DNA sequence: TGTGCCAGCAGCCTTCTGAGCCCCTCGAGGCAGCCCCAGCATTTT.

The V and J genes are TRBV7-9 and TRBJ2-3; D is undetermined. V gave up 2 bases and J gave up 4 bases, with 4 bases separating them. The CDR3 is 12 amino acids. Germline assignment: CDR1 SEHNR and CDR2 FQNEAQ (reference sequence). In DNA form, the CDR3 reads TGTGCCAGCAGCTTAACGGCAGATACGCAGTATTTT. Translating it yields CASSLTADTQYF.

V usage is TRBV10-2 and J usage is TRBJ2-4, with no clear D. CDR1 WSHSY and CDR2 SAAADI come from the germline V gene. Between the trimmed V and J ends, which lost 4 bases and 8 bases, there was a span of 12 bases. The CDR3 has 13 residues. CDR3 in DNA: TGCGCCAGCAGTGCCGGTAGTACTGACATTCAGTACTTC. Its protein is CASSAGSTDIQYF.

V usage is TRBV4-2 and J usage is TRBJ2-1, with 11 bases matching TRBD2. J was trimmed by 2 bases and V by 5 bases; bases with no gene match: 5. Germline V CDR1 and CDR2: LGHNA, YNFKEQ. This CDR3 is built from 16 residues. CDR3 in DNA: TGTGCCAGCAGCTCGGGACTAGCGGAAACCTACAATGAGCAGTTCTTC. Translated: CASSSGLAETYNEQFF.

The V call is TRBV28, the J call TRBJ1-1, with D tentatively TRBD1 (5 bases). V was pared by 10 bases and J by 8 bases, with 11 bases between. The CDR3 is made up of 10 amino acids. Germline V lookup: CDR1 MDHEN, CDR2 SYDVKM. CDR3 DNA: TGTGCCACCTTCGGGACCGAAGCTTTCTTT. This codes for CATFGTEAFF.

The chain recombines TRBV6-5 with TRBJ1-2, with a possible D match to TRBD1 (5 bases). The CDR3 spans 13 residues. Per the germline V gene, CDR1 is MNHEY and CDR2 is SVGAGI. V lost 2 bases to trimming and J lost 5 bases, with 9 bases between them. CDR3 residues: CASSYEEGYGYTF. The CDR3 DNA is TGTGCCAGCAGTTACGAGGAGGGGTATGGCTACACCTTC.

The gene calls are TRBV4-1 and TRBJ2-7; D possibly corresponds to TRBD2 (6 bases). The germline gives CDR1 MGHRA, CDR2 YSYEKL. V was cut by 0 bases and J by 2 bases, with 17 bases left in between. CDR3 length: 17 residues. CDR3 amino acids: CASSQDPPFAGTYEQYF. CDR3 nucleotides: TGCGCCAGCAGCCAAGATCCCCCCTTCGCGGGAACCTACGAGCAGTACTTC.

This rearrangement joins TRBV7-3 to TRBJ2-1, with D uncertain. In germline, CDR1 is SGHTA, CDR2 FQGTGA. The CDR3 is 13 amino acids. V was trimmed by 1 base and J by 7 bases, leaving 8 bases between them. This CDR3 reads CASSLSYGNEQFF. CDR3 sequence (DNA): TGTGCCAGCAGCTTAAGTTATGGAAATGAGCAGTTCTTC.

The J gene is TRBJ1-2, the V gene TRBV15, with D perhaps matching TRBD1 (6 bases). Trimming took 0 bases from V and 6 from J, leaving 20 bases between them. The length of the CDR3 is 17 residues. Germline V gene sequence: CDR1 LNHNV, CDR2 YYDKDF (reference sequence). The CDR3 is CATSRDFQTGAGDGYTF. The CDR3 DNA follows: TGTGCCACCAGCAGAGATTTTCAGACAGGAGCAGGGGATGGCTACACCTTC. Drawing the rest from reference TRBV15 and TRBJ1-2, the complete variable domain is DAMVIQNPRYQVTQFGKPVTLSCSQTLNHNVMYWYQQKSSQAPKLLFHYYDKDFNNEADTPDNFQSRRPNTSFCFLDIRSPGLGDTAMYLCATSRDFQTGAGDGYTFGSGTRLTVV.

The chain joins TRBV7-7 to TRBJ2-1; 9 positions agree with TRBD2. V was clipped by 5 bases and J by 4 bases; unmatched bases: 6. CDR3 length equals 15 residues. Germline assignment: CDR1 SSHAT and CDR2 FNYEAQ (reference sequence). CDR3: CASSQGLAGYNEQFF. In nucleotides, the CDR3 is TGTGCCAGCAGCCAGGGACTAGCTGGATACAATGAGCAGTTCTTC.

The chain combines TRBV27 with TRBJ2-7; TRBD1 agrees at 10 bases. This CDR3 has 15 residues. Germline V gene data show CDR1 as MNHEY and CDR2 as SMNVEV (reference sequence). The J segment lost 6 bases and the V segment lost 7 bases, leaving 12 bases of the junction unmatched. Written as DNA, the CDR3 is TGTGCCAGCACCGAACTAGGGCGGACAGGGGGCGAGCAGTACTTC. As protein: CASTELGRTGGEQYF.

This rearrangement joins TRBV27 to TRBJ2-7; 8 positions match TRBD2. CDR3 length: 14 residues. The trim removed 2 bases at V and 9 bases at J, leaving 9 bases unmatched. From germline, CDR1 is MNHEY and CDR2 SMNVEV (reference sequence). CDR3 protein: CASSLMGGGSAQYF. DNA for the CDR3: TGTGCCAGCAGTTTAATGGGCGGGGGGTCGGCGCAGTACTTC.

In the case of this clone: This sample also contains other DNA sequences that code for the same CDR3. The chain joins TRBV27 to TRBJ2-1, with 7 positions matching TRBD2. Losses at the gene ends were 5 bases for V and 0 bases for J; bases not matched to a gene: 7. CDR1 is MNHEY and CDR2 is SMNVEV in the germline V gene (reference sequence). The CDR3 covers 16 residues. The DNA for the CDR3 is TGTGCCAGCAGTCCCATAGCGGGTAGCTCCTACAATGAGCAGTTCTTC. Protein: CASSPIAGSSYNEQFF.

The chain employs TRBV6-1 and TRBJ2-3, with 9 bases aligning to TRBD1. The ends lost 2 bases at V and 6 bases at J; junction bases unmatched: 12. The CDR3 spans 17 residues. CDR1 MNHNS and CDR2 SASEGT come from the germline V gene. The CDR3 sequence is CASSESRRGTGSDTQYF. The CDR3 DNA sequence: TGTGCCAGCAGTGAATCGAGGAGAGGGACAGGGTCGGATACGCAGTATTTT.

V gene TRBV5-1 combines with J gene TRBJ2-4; 8 bases match TRBD2. Germline lookup yields CDR1 SGHRS and CDR2 YFSETQ. The V and J ends lost 4 bases and 5 bases, in that order; junction bases with no gene match: 23. CDR3 length equals 20 residues. CDR3 DNA sequence: TGCGCCAGCAGCCCAGCGGGAGCGGCCCTTACGTCTATCTTTCAAAACATTCAGTACTTC. This sequence encodes CASSPAGAALTSIFQNIQYF.

V is TRBV18 and J is TRBJ2-2; TRBD1 might be the D (6 bases). The CDR3 is 15 residues long. Germline V gene data show CDR1 as KGHSH and CDR2 as LQKENI. V was trimmed by 2 bases and J by 5 bases, leaving 12 bases between them. The CDR3 nucleotides are TGTGCCAGCTCACCAGTTAACAGGGAGACCGGGGAGCTGTTTTTT. It is translated as CASSPVNRETGELFF.

This rearrangement joins TRBV25-1 to TRBJ2-3; D is unresolved. This CDR3 has 15 residues. Trimming stripped 3 bases from V and 2 bases from J, with 12 bases between. The V gene's germline CDR1 is MGHDK and CDR2 SYGVNS. CDR3 nucleotides: TGTGCCAGCAGTGACGGAACCTTCCCCACAGATACGCAGTATTTT. As protein: CASSDGTFPTDTQYF.

J is TRBJ1-1 and V is TRBV6-9; 9 bases map to TRBD1. The CDR3 sequence is 15 residues long. Germline values: CDR1 MNHGY, CDR2 SVAAGI. The J segment lost 1 base and the V segment lost 3 bases, leaving 3 bases of the junction unmatched. The CDR3 reads CASSYAGQGNTEAFF. CDR3 nucleotides: TGTGCCAGCAGTTACGCGGGACAGGGGAACACTGAAGCTTTCTTT.

Regarding this clone: This specimen includes other DNA sequences encoding the same CDR3. The chain is built from TRBV30 and TRBJ2-7; D is unresolved. The V gene lost 0 bases and the J gene lost 5 bases, with 8 bases spanning the gap. The CDR3 runs 12 residues. CDR1 and CDR2 from the germline V gene are GTSNPN and SVGIG (reference sequence). The CDR3 nucleotides read TGTGCCTGGAGTGTACTCTGGGACGAGCAGTACTTC. Translation: CAWSVLWDEQYF.

The V and J genes are TRBV2 and TRBJ1-1, with 7 bases identical to TRBD1. The CDR3 has 13 amino acids. Trimming at V came to 4 bases and at J to 5 bases, leaving 4 bases not matched to a gene. From germline, CDR1 is SNHLY and CDR2 FYNNEI. The CDR3 sequence: CASSGTGGTEAFF. The CDR3 DNA is TGTGCCAGCAGTGGGACAGGAGGGACTGAAGCTTTCTTT.